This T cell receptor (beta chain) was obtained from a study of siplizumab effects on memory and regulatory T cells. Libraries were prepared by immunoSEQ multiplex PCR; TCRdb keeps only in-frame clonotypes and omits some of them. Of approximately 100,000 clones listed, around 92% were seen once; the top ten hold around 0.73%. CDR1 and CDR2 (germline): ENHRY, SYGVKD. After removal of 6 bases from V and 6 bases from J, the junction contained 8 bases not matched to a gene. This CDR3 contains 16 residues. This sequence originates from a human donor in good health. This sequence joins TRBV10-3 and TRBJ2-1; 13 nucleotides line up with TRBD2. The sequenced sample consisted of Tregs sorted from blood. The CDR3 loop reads CAIRVGLAGTRNEQFF. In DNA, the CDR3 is TGTGCCATCAGGGTGGGACTAGCGGGAACGCGCAATGAGCAGTTCTTC.